This T cell receptor beta chain emerged from a study of CD8+ T cells in alopecia areata. Study-wide results and limits: For lesional scalp, especially alopecia totalis/universalis, clonality was higher than in normal scalp. Uncertainty about whether baseline CD8+ expansion is linked to response remains, with one nonresponder.

The CDR3 spans 15 residues. CDR1 is SGHDT and CDR2 is YYEEEE in the germline V gene. V lost 2 bases and J lost 6, with 14 bases in between. Reverse transcribed after extraction, RNA yielded cDNA as the sequencing template. Here immunoSEQ multiplex PCR was the method, and the copy in TCRdb shows in-frame clones only, minus some. The profile shows about 290,000 clones, about 62% of them singletons. The treatment: oral pan-JAK inhibitor, 5-10 mg twice daily. Alopecia areata patients gave lesional scalp punch biopsies and peripheral blood samples. A note on this clone: Its target is not known.

The sequence was collected from a human donor with alopecia areata. The V gene is TRBV5-6, the J gene TRBJ1-4; D ambiguous. This specimen was CD4+ T cells sorted from blood, taken at week 24, from a patient treated with tofacitinib. Written as DNA, the CDR3 is TGTGCCAGCAGCTTTCCCCGGGGAAATGATGAAAAACTGTTTTTT. This codes for CASSFPRGNDEKLFF.